This T cell receptor (beta chain) was profiled in a study of cytomegalovirus exposure and HLA in healthy donors. The PCR employed 60 Vbeta primers together with 13 Jbeta primers. Sequencing used immunoSEQ multiplex PCR; TCRdb keeps in-frame clones, though not all of them. Seen here are roughly 80,000 clones, around 60% observed once, and the top ten hold 4.4%. This CDR3 comprises 15 residues. With 1 base clipped from V and 2 bases from J, the junction kept 2 bases outside the gene matches. CDR1 and CDR2 from the germline V gene are SGHTA and FQGTGA. Study-wide points: In a later analysis, HLA-associated TCR beta chains were more clonally expanded than equally common others. It was reported in a later analysis that an Asian-associated ancestry cluster showed fewer N-insertions than the approximately 670-donor mean. Later analysis showed TCR association rates varying by HLA locus, highest for DRB1 and lowest for HLA-C.

As for this clone: What it binds is unknown.

V and J are TRBV7-3 and TRBJ2-7; 10 bases line up with TRBD1. The TCR comes from a male donor in good health and CMV-seropositive. Specimen: PBMCs. CDR3 in amino acids: CASSLRQGAPYEQYF. CDR3 bases: TGTGCCAGCAGCTTAAGACAGGGGGCTCCCTACGAGCAGTACTTC.